This entry describes one T cell receptor beta chain. Antigen specificity is unknown. Germline V lookup: CDR1 MNHNS, CDR2 SASEGT. The ends were cut back, 4 bases at V and 7 bases at J, with 10 bases in the middle. The CDR3 runs to 12 residues. These data are taken from a study of cytomegalovirus exposure and HLA in healthy donors. The study's findings and limits: The authors considered a cluster of highly shared sequence variants likely to be a sequencing artifact. Across donors, sequencing depth was assumed by presence/absence analyses to be roughly uniform.

Likely unrecorded immune exposures existed in these nominally healthy donors. Primers: 60 Vbeta forward and 13 Jbeta reverse. As processed by the authors: Counted up in a later analysis, unique TCR beta chains came to about 80 million, with about 10 million shared. Measured with immunoSEQ multiplex PCR; TCRdb has only the in-frame clones, and not every one. The V and J calls and clone size are taken from that table; D and trimming were inferred from the DNA. This table has 120,000 or so clones, 81% appearing once. The chain links TRBV6-1 to TRBJ1-2, with D maybe TRBD1 (6 bases). Sequencing input: PBMCs. This TCR came from a woman aged 40 to 55 in good health and CMV-seronegative. The CDR3 DNA is TGTGCCAGCAGTGGTGACAGGTGTGGCTACACCTTC. Protein: CASSGDRCGYTF.